These 2 T cell receptor beta chains were sequenced from one sample in a study of blood T cell repertoires in COVID-19. Assay: immunoSEQ multiplex PCR; the TCRdb copy retains only in-frame clones and omits some. The sample consists of around 310,000 clones, about 91% of them appearing once. The specimen sequenced was PBMCs or T cells enriched from blood (not recorded which). The receptors here all came from a woman aged 40-49 years who had recovered from COVID-19.

The chain has TRBV19 and TRBJ1-6; 8 bases are shared with TRBD1. The CDR3 covers 14 residues. CDR1 is LNHDA and CDR2 is SQIVND in the germline V gene (reference sequence). V lost 7 bases and J lost 7; bases outside the gene matches: 6. The CDR3 region has the DNA TGTGCCAGTAATACGGACAGGGCCAATTCACCCCTCCACTTT. This codes for CASNTDRANSPLHF.

The chain carries TRBV5-3 and TRBJ2-3; D is perhaps TRBD1 (5 bases). TRBV5-3 is filed as an ORF, its function uncertain. V was shortened by 5 bases and J by 6 bases, with 10 bases between the two germline ends. The CDR3 runs 12 residues. The CDR3 nucleotides read TGTGCCAGAAGGCAGGGTACGGATACGCAGTATTTT. The encoded protein is CARRQGTDTQYF.